This TCR beta chain was captured by sequencing in a study of T cell responses to AZD1222 COVID-19 vaccine. Broader study findings: Of the AZD1222 recipients, only 5 or 6 were seropositive at baseline. Donor demographics were predominantly white British with a female majority; clonal diversity may be underestimated. Two doses of AZD1222 preceded a rise in Spike-specific TCR breadth and depth. After the peak T cell response, and only then, were repertoires sampled.

Sequencing was performed with immunoSEQ multiplex PCR; in TCRdb, only in-frame clones are kept and a portion is missing. The data hold about 140,000 clones, with approximately 93% observed a single time. On this clone itself: The antigen is undetermined. Distinct nucleotide sequences in the sample also encode this CDR3.

The V gene's germline CDR1 is SGHDT and CDR2 YYEEEE. This CDR3 region has 11 residues. V was pared by 3 bases and J by 7 bases, with 8 bases between. The rearrangement uses TRBV5-6 and TRBJ2-7; D gene unclear. The starting material was peripheral blood, obtained after recovery from COVID-19. This TCR was sampled from an adult who had recovered from COVID-19. For the CDR3, the DNA is TGTGCCAGCAGCTGGGCTGGAGAGCAGTACTTC. It codes for CASSWAGEQYF.